These T cell receptor beta chains were read from a single sample in a study of OX40 agonist ivuxolimab in advanced cancers. Using immunoSEQ multiplex PCR, the repertoire was profiled, and TCRdb retains in-frame clones only, with some absent. The sample contains nearly 80,000 clones, approximately 80% of which appear only once. Source: CD4+ or CD8+ T cells sorted from blood, taken in a trial of the OX40 agonist ivuxolimab. All receptors derive from an adult with an advanced solid tumor such as melanoma, head and neck, liver or kidney cancer. Both conserved end residues are part of each CDR3. D genes are given only for firm matches.

d_gene	v_gene	j_gene	CDR3aa
TRBD2	TRBV29-1	TRBJ2-2	CSVKTSGNTGELFF
-	TRBV2	TRBJ2-1	CASSEAPRDNEQFF
-	TRBV2	TRBJ1-1	CASKGTPRSTEAFF
-	TRBV11-2	TRBJ1-3	CASQRRAGNTIYF
-	TRBV29-1	TRBJ1-1	CSVGQGGTEAFF
TRBD2	TRBV10-3	TRBJ2-1	CAISESPGLGGSEEQFF
TRBD1	TRBV2	TRBJ1-4	CASSEALLKGTGGKEKLFF
-	TRBV11-3	TRBJ2-3	CASSLYTDTQYF
-	TRBV7-2	TRBJ1-3	CASSLEVRNTIYF
-	TRBV7-9	TRBJ1-1	CASSFTLNTEAFF
TRBD1	TRBV4-2	TRBJ1-4	CASSPGQGYEKLFF
TRBD2	TRBV28	TRBJ2-1	CASSLAGINEQFF
-	TRBV5-1	TRBJ2-7	CASRSQQGSPFEQYF
TRBD1	TRBV18	TRBJ1-1	CASSPITGGVTEAFF
-	TRBV30	TRBJ2-1	CAWSRGATLRNEQFF
TRBD1	TRBV19	TRBJ1-2	CASSISGQGARYTF
TRBD1	TRBV6-1	TRBJ1-1	CASIVPGQGGTEAFF
TRBD2	TRBV19	TRBJ2-5	CASSLEGLGVVGGQETQYF
-	TRBV9	TRBJ2-7	CASSVESGPYEQYF